This section outlines one TCR beta chain sequence together with its context. Its specificity is not known. This may arise from a read error, as a much more abundant clone is one base away. This specimen comes from a study of CD8 T cells in ankylosing spondylitis. Study-level results: Some motif variants had been reported before (in reactive arthritis synovial fluid and blood).

A single record per CDR3 protein comes from TCRdb applying MiXCR to the 5' RACE reads. The table has around 230,000 distinct CDR3 sequences, approximately 8.4% seen once. Per germline, CDR1 DFQATT and CDR2 SNEGSKA (reference sequence). The CDR3 is 16 amino acids. The clonotype was recovered from a female donor with ankylosing spondylitis or in good health (not recorded which). Sequences were obtained from blood, either unsorted or a sorted T cell fraction (not recorded which). The chain joins TRBV20-1 to TRBJ2-3, with 8 bases aligning to TRBD2. CDR3 loop: CSDRGTLAETTDTQYF. The DNA for the CDR3 is TGCAGTGATAGAGGGACACTAGCGGAAACCACAGATACGCAGTATTTT.